A single sample is the source of the 18 T cell receptor beta chains below, sequenced in a study of blood T cell repertoires in COVID-19. Generated by immunoSEQ multiplex PCR, the TCRdb table keeps only in-frame clones and is missing some. The sample shows around 120,000 clones, less than 85% of them seen only once. Sequenced material: peripheral blood. All receptors derive from a man between 45 and 60 years old with acute or convalescent COVID-19.

V gene TRBV4-1 combines with J gene TRBJ1-5; D is unresolved. The CDR3 sequence is 16 residues long. Germline V gene sequence: CDR1 MGHRA, CDR2 YSYEKL. V dropped 2 bases and J dropped 5 bases, with 16 bases sitting between them. In DNA form, the CDR3 reads TGCGCCAGCAGCCAATTGACGGGTATGAGTTATCAGCCCCAGCATTTT. Its protein product is CASSQLTGMSYQPQHF.

This sequence joins TRBV15 and TRBJ2-1, with 8 bases aligning to TRBD2. CDR1 is LNHNV and CDR2 is YYDKDF in the germline V gene (reference sequence). The CDR3 covers 13 residues. Trimming took 6 bases from V and 5 from J; bases not matched to a gene: 3. The CDR3 is CATRPAGDNEQFF. The CDR3 DNA reads TGTGCCACCAGGCCAGCGGGGGACAATGAGCAGTTCTTC.

V gene TRBV5-1 combines with J gene TRBJ2-7, with unresolved D. Germline CDR1 reads SGHRS; CDR2 reads YFSETQ. V was trimmed by 0 bases and J by 0 bases, leaving 19 bases between them. This CDR3 is 18 amino acids long. The DNA of the CDR3 is TGCGCCAGCAGCTTGGGGCGGATTGTGGTCCCCAGCTCCTACGAGCAGTACTTC. Translating it yields CASSLGRIVVPSSYEQYF.

V and J are TRBV4-1 and TRBJ1-5, with a weak D call TRBD1 (6 bases). The CDR3 is made up of 17 amino acids. The germline CDR1 and CDR2 sequences are MGHRA and YSYEKL. Deletions cut 1 base from V and 3 bases from J, with 16 bases between. The CDR3 DNA is TGCGCCAGCAGCCAAGTTCCCGGGGGGGCTACCAATCAGCCCCAGCATTTT. This translates into CASSQVPGGATNQPQHF.

This clone was detected a few times. The sample holds other DNA sequences that translate to the same CDR3. V and J are TRBV5-5 and TRBJ1-2; 8 nucleotides line up with TRBD1. Trimming took 4 bases from V and 2 from J; bases not matched to a gene: 4. This CDR3 is 14 amino acids long. In germline, CDR1 is SGHKS, CDR2 YYEKEE (reference sequence). For the CDR3, the DNA is TGTGCCAGCAGCCCGGGACAGGCAAACTATGGCTACACCTTC. It translates to CASSPGQANYGYTF.

The rearrangement links TRBV10-3 to TRBJ1-4, with 9 positions matching TRBD1. In germline, CDR1 is ENHRY, CDR2 SYGVKD. V was pared by 6 bases and J by 8 bases, with 7 bases of the junction left unmatched. The CDR3 has 14 amino acids. The CDR3 sequence is CAISPGQGFEKLFF. The CDR3 DNA is TGTGCCATCAGCCCGGGACAGGGTTTCGAAAAACTGTTTTTT.

The V gene is TRBV4-1, the J gene TRBJ2-7; D is perhaps TRBD1 (6 bases). Per germline, CDR1 MGHRA and CDR2 YSYEKL. With 1 base removed from V and 3 bases from J, the gap between germline ends came to 13 bases. The CDR3 sequence is 15 residues long. The CDR3 DNA reads as TGCGCCAGCAGCCAAGTTCCCGGACAGTTCTACGAGCAGTACTTC. Protein product: CASSQVPGQFYEQYF.

This rearrangement joins TRBV3-1 (or the pseudogene TRBV3-2) to TRBJ1-3; TRBD1 aligns across 8 bases. The V gene's germline CDR1 is LGHDT and CDR2 YNNKEL (reference sequence). CDR3 size: 18 residues. V trimming: 0 bases; J trimming: 4 bases; junction bases outside the gene matches: 11. CDR3 nucleotides: TGTGCCAGCAGCCAAGAAGGGACAGGCCGCCGGGGAGGAAACACCATATATTTT. Its translation is CASSQEGTGRRGGNTIYF.

The J gene is TRBJ2-3, the V gene TRBV4-1, with a tentative D call TRBD2 (6 bases). V was pared by 5 bases and J by 2 bases, with 11 bases between. Germline assignment: CDR1 MGHRA and CDR2 YSYEKL. The CDR3 is 14 amino acids. This CDR3 is CASSELADTDTQYF. CDR3 DNA: TGCGCCAGCAGCGAACTAGCCGACACAGATACGCAGTATTTT.

The J gene is TRBJ2-3, the V gene TRBV2; 13 nucleotides agree with TRBD2. CDR1 SNHLY and CDR2 FYNNEI come from the germline V gene. This CDR3 region has 15 residues. Unmatched junction bases numbered 4, after V lost 4 bases and J lost 6 bases. DNA of the CDR3: TGTGCCAGCAGTGGGACTAGCGGGAGAAGGGATACGCAGTATTTT. Translating it yields CASSGTSGRRDTQYF.

This clone is a singleton in its sample. This sequence joins TRBV19 and TRBJ1-5; 7 bases match TRBD1. Germline V gene data show CDR1 as LNHDA and CDR2 as SQIVND (reference sequence). With 6 bases clipped from V and 7 bases from J, the junction kept 15 bases outside the gene matches. The CDR3 consists of 16 residues. CDR3 loop: CASSHIDDRDKQPQHF. The CDR3 nucleotides are TGTGCCAGTAGCCATATTGATGACAGGGATAAACAGCCCCAGCATTTT.

The genes are TRBV6-5 and TRBJ1-6, with 9 bases lining up with TRBD1. The trim removed 10 bases at V and 14 bases at J, leaving 12 bases unmatched. The CDR3 length is 13 residues. Germline V gene data show CDR1 as MNHEY and CDR2 as SVGAGI. CDR3 in DNA: TGTGCCACCCACAGGGGGCTTAATACGGCCCTCCACTTT. It codes for CATHRGLNTALHF.

The rearrangement joins TRBV28 to TRBJ1-5; D gene ambiguous. Trimming shortened V by 6 bases and J by 2 bases, and 8 bases separated the two germline ends. CDR1 is MDHEN and CDR2 is SYDVKM in the germline V gene. There are 13 residues in the CDR3. CDR3 sequence reads: CASRMGGNQPQHF. The CDR3 DNA reads as TGTGCCAGCAGAATGGGCGGCAATCAGCCCCAGCATTTT.

This clone showed up just once. The V gene is TRBV5-1, the J gene TRBJ1-4; 7 positions match TRBD1. V gave up 4 bases and J gave up 6 bases; unmatched junction bases: 9. CDR3 length: 15 amino acids. Germline CDR1 SGHRS, CDR2 YFSETQ. The CDR3 loop is CASSRTGAGDEKLFF. CDR3 DNA sequence: TGCGCCAGCAGCCGTACAGGGGCCGGGGATGAAAAACTGTTTTTT. The complete variable domain, with remaining parts taken from reference TRBV5-1 and TRBJ1-4, reads KAGVTQTPRYLIKTRGQQVTLSCSPISGHRSVSWYQQTPGQGLQFLFEYFSETQRNKGNFPGRFSGRQFSNSRSEMNVSTLELGDSALYLCASSRTGAGDEKLFFGSGTQLSVL.

The chain employs TRBV14 and TRBJ2-7; D is perhaps TRBD1 (6 bases). Deletions cut 3 bases from V and 1 base from J, with 10 bases between. From germline, CDR1 is SGHDN and CDR2 FVKESK. This CDR3 is 14 amino acids long. Here the CDR3 reads CASSHGQISYEQYF. For the CDR3, the DNA is TGTGCCAGCAGCCACGGACAGATTTCCTACGAGCAGTACTTC. The variable domain in full, with the rest retrieved from reference TRBV14 and TRBJ2-7, is EAGVTQFPSHSVIEKGQTVTLRCDPISGHDNLYWYRRVMGKEIKFLLHFVKESKQDESGMPNNRFLAERTGGTYSTLKVQPAELEDSGVYFCASSHGQISYEQYFGPGTRLTVT.

V and J are TRBV27 and TRBJ2-5; TRBD1 aligns across 9 bases. This CDR3 contains 16 residues. The ends lost 3 bases at V and 1 base at J; junction bases unmatched: 6. CDR1 is MNHEY, CDR2 SMNVEV, per germline (reference sequence). In nucleotides, the CDR3 is TGTGCCAGCAGTTTCTACGGGACAGGGAGCCAAGAGACCCAGTACTTC. Translating gives CASSFYGTGSQETQYF.

The chain combines TRBV10-3 with TRBJ2-3, with a weak D call TRBD1 (6 bases). Germline V lookup: CDR1 ENHRY, CDR2 SYGVKD. The CDR3 sequence is 14 residues long. Between the trimmed V and J ends, which lost 3 bases and 1 base, there was a span of 8 bases. CDR3 sequence reads: CAISDRTGTDTQYF. CDR3 nucleotide sequence: TGTGCCATCAGTGACCGGACAGGCACAGATACGCAGTATTTT.

The J gene is TRBJ1-2, the V gene TRBV21-1. TRBV21-1 is a documented pseudogene. The CDR3 has 14 amino acids. The chain's CDR3 is CASSKVETLYGYTF. The CDR3 DNA reads as TGTGCCAGCAGCAAAGTAGAAACGCTCTATGGCTACACCTTC.